This entry features one TCR beta chain sequence. This record belongs to a study of PD-L1 blockade in urothelial cancer. Turning to the study itself: The median number of T cells present in blood samples was 130,000 to 150,000.

This CDR3 has 15 amino acids. Germline values: CDR1 SGDLS, CDR2 YYNGEE. J lost 6 bases, V lost 7 bases, and 13 bases had no gene match. Using immunoSEQ multiplex PCR, the repertoire was profiled, and TCRdb retains in-frame clones only, with some absent. The sample shows fewer than 40,000 clones, more than 75% of them seen only once. Sample: PBMCs, taken around atezolizumab (anti-PD-L1) treatment. The receptor comes from a man aged 45 to 65 with urothelial cancer. This sequence joins TRBV9 and TRBJ2-1; 7 nucleotides align to TRBD1. The CDR3 sequence is CASGRQGIGGNEQFF. In DNA form, the CDR3 reads TGTGCCAGCGGAAGACAGGGTATTGGTGGCAATGAGCAGTTCTTC.